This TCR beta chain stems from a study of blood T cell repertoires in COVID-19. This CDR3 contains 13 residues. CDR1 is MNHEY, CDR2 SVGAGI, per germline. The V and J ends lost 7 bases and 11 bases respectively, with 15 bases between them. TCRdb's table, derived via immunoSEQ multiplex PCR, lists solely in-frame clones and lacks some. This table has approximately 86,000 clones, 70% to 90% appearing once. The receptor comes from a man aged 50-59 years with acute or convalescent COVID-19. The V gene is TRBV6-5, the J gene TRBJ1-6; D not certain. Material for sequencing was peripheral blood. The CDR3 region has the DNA TGTGCCAGCACGACAACGTTATCGACACCCCTCCACTTT. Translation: CASTTTLSTPLHF.